This T cell receptor beta chain came from a study of Ad26.COV2.S vaccination and SARS-CoV-2 variants. The V end lost 0 bases, the J end lost 3 bases, and 10 bases lay between the germline ends. Germline CDR1 reads SGHRS; CDR2 reads YFSETQ. The CDR3 spans 14 residues. Data came from immunoSEQ multiplex PCR; TCRdb stores just in-frame clones and leaves some out. Altogether 440,000 or so clones are present, around 90% being singletons, with the ten largest covering around 4.2%. Findings and limits, study-wide: Substantial breadth was reported for post-vaccination spike-specific CD8+ and CD4+ T cells. Similar non-spike TCR breadth was observed in recipients of vaccine and of placebo.

Points on this clone: Its antigen is unidentified.

Treatment meaning: over 15 received Ad26.COV2.S at low or high dose, single or two shots; 5 received placebo; per-sample allocation not given. The investigators took samples on day 63 after the first vaccine or placebo injection. This specimen consisted of peripheral blood, obtained in a trial of Ad26.COV2.S vaccine versus placebo. The clonotype originates from a person between 18 and 65 years old who received the Ad26.COV2.S COVID-19 vaccine or a placebo. The chain links TRBV5-1 to TRBJ2-7; a weak D match, TRBD1 (6 bases). CDR3: CASSLGQVDYEQYF. Here the CDR3 DNA reads TGCGCCAGCAGCTTGGGACAGGTCGACTACGAGCAGTACTTC.